Listed below are T cell receptor beta chains from one sample, sequenced in a study of OX40 agonist ivuxolimab in advanced cancers. This table comes from immunoSEQ multiplex PCR, and its TCRdb copy is limited to in-frame clones, with some not included. Here the sample spans around 150,000 clones, 90% to 95% being singletons. The starting material was CD4+ or CD8+ T cells sorted from blood, obtained in a trial of the OX40 agonist ivuxolimab. These receptors all stem from an adult with an advanced solid tumor such as melanoma, head and neck, liver or kidney cancer. Both conserved end residues are part of each CDR3. The D gene is left open where the match is weak. A row's size may be missing; if present it is once, few, many or a size class.

14 TRBJ1-6 TRBV10-2 - - CASSEQVYNSPLHF TGCGCCAGCAGTGAACAAGTATATAATTCACCCCTCCACTTT
15 TRBJ1-2 TRBV2 - - CASSEALRTLSGYTF TGTGCCAGCAGTGAAGCCTTAAGAACGCTCTCTGGCTACACCTTC
14 TRBJ1-5 TRBV30 - TRBD1 CAWKEGQDGQPQHF TGTGCCTGGAAAGAGGGACAGGATGGGCAGCCCCAGCATTTT
11 TRBJ2-7 TRBV7-2 - - CASSSNYEQYF TGTGCCAGCAGCTCCAACTACGAGCAGTACTTC
15 TRBJ1-5 TRBV19 - - CASSIAARVNQPQHF TGTGCCAGTAGTATAGCGGCCAGGGTCAATCAGCCCCAGCATTTT
12 TRBJ1-6 TRBV2 few - CASTITAAPLHF TGTGCCAGCACCATCACGGCGGCACCCCTCCACTTT
14 TRBJ1-1 TRBV6-1 - TRBD1 CASSEARQGSEAFF TGTGCCAGCAGTGAAGCGAGACAGGGATCCGAAGCTTTCTTT
15 TRBJ1-2 TRBV7-8 - - CASSKFWGANYGYTF TGTGCCAGCAGCAAGTTCTGGGGCGCGAACTATGGCTACACCTTC
14 TRBJ2-7 TRBV18 - TRBD2 CASSLAGTSYEQYF TGTGCCAGCTCACTAGCGGGGACCTCCTACGAGCAGTACTTC
14 TRBJ2-5 TRBV2 - TRBD2 CASRARTSVETQYF TGTGCCAGCAGGGCCAGGACTAGCGTAGAGACCCAGTACTTC
16 TRBJ1-4 TRBV12-2 - - CASRSPPTSKAEKLFF TGTGCAAGTCGCTCCCCTCCCACGTCAAAGGCTGAAAAACTGTTTTTT
14 TRBJ2-7 TRBV7-9 - TRBD2 CASSIGGTRHEQYF TGTGCCAGCAGCATAGGCGGGACTAGGCACGAGCAGTACTTC
13 TRBJ2-5 TRBV18 - - CASSPGEDETQYF TGTGCCAGCTCACCAGGGGAAGACGAGACCCAGTACTTC
12 TRBJ2-3 TRBV7-2 - - CASSQSADTQYF TGTGCCAGCAGCCAAAGCGCAGATACGCAGTATTTT
14 TRBJ2-5 TRBV27 - TRBD2 CASSFSGGRETQYF TGTGCCAGCAGTTTCTCGGGGGGGCGGGAGACCCAGTACTTC
13 TRBJ1-1 TRBV29-1 - TRBD1 CSVATGLNTEAFF TGCAGCGTTGCGACAGGGTTGAACACTGAAGCTTTCTTT
13 TRBJ1-5 TRBV29-1 - TRBD1 CSVEWTGGQPQHF TGCAGCGTTGAATGGACAGGGGGCCAGCCCCAGCATTTT
14 TRBJ1-1 TRBV25-1 - TRBD1 CASSEGTANTEAFF TGTGCCAGCAGTGAAGGGACAGCGAACACTGAAGCTTTCTTT
16 TRBJ2-5 TRBV9 - TRBD2 CASSEFPRAGGETQYF TGTGCCAGCAGCGAGTTCCCGCGAGCGGGGGGGGAGACCCAGTACTTC
14 TRBJ2-5 TRBV5-4 - TRBD2 CASTSGRVGETQYF TGTGCCAGCACGAGCGGGAGGGTTGGGGAGACCCAGTACTTC
16 TRBJ2-5 TRBV7-9 - - CASSWGLSSGTETQYF TGTGCCAGCAGCTGGGGACTTTCCTCTGGGACGGAGACCCAGTACTTC
15 TRBJ1-2 TRBV6-5 few - CASSSRNRQFYGYTF TGTGCCAGCAGTTCCCGCAATAGGCAATTCTATGGCTACACCTTC
13 TRBJ1-2 TRBV19 - - CASSMSAGFGYTF TGTGCCAGTAGTATGTCGGCAGGGTTTGGCTACACCTTC
14 TRBJ1-1 TRBV5-1 once - CASSLVGEDTEAFF TGCGCCAGCAGCTTGGTAGGGGAGGACACTGAAGCTTTCTTT
14 TRBJ2-7 TRBV6-5 - - CASSLISGPYEQYF TGTGCCAGCAGCCTGATATCGGGTCCCTACGAGCAGTACTTC
12 TRBJ1-2 TRBV6-6 - - CASSSYRQDYTF TGTGCCAGCAGTTCTTACAGGCAGGACTACACCTTC
17 TRBJ1-3 TRBV6-1 - - CASSVTGPAIRGNTIYF TGTGCCAGCAGTGTAACCGGGCCAGCAATCCGTGGAAACACCATATATTTT
15 TRBJ2-3 TRBV7-2 - TRBD2 CASGPWGGSTDTQYF TGTGCCAGCGGCCCTTGGGGCGGGAGTACAGATACGCAGTATTTT
11 TRBJ2-1 TRBV7-2 - - CASSYYNEQFF TGTGCCAGCAGCTACTACAATGAGCAGTTCTTC
14 TRBJ2-7 TRBV19 once - CASGRDSLSYEQYF TGTGCCAGTGGCCGGGACTCCCTCTCCTACGAGCAGTACTTC
14 TRBJ2-7 TRBV5-4 - - CASSADPGPYEQYF TGTGCCAGCAGCGCAGACCCCGGACCCTACGAGCAGTACTTC
15 TRBJ2-1 TRBV12-5 once - CASGLQGRSYNEQFF TGTGCTAGTGGTTTACAGGGCAGGTCCTACAATGAGCAGTTCTTC
16 TRBJ1-1 TRBV25-1 - - CASSEFHLSRNTEAFF TGTGCCAGCAGTGAATTTCACCTTTCGCGGAACACTGAAGCTTTCTTT
15 TRBJ1-6 TRBV4-3 - - CASSQVAERNSPLHF TGCGCCAGCAGCCAAGTCGCAGAACGAAATTCACCCCTCCACTTT
11 TRBJ2-7 TRBV6-5 few - CASSYAGEQYF TGTGCCAGCAGTTACGCGGGCGAGCAGTACTTC
15 TRBJ1-2 TRBV4-3 - - CASSPGNWANYGYTF TGCGCCAGCAGCCCTGGTAATTGGGCTAACTATGGCTACACCTTC
13 TRBJ2-3 TRBV7-3 - - CASSSQGIDTQYF TGTGCCAGCAGCTCGCAGGGGATTGATACGCAGTATTTT
15 TRBJ2-7 TRBV19 - TRBD2 CASSFSGISSYEQYF TGTGCCAGTAGTTTTAGCGGGATATCCTCCTACGAGCAGTACTTC
17 TRBJ1-5 TRBV4-3 - - CASSQDHAGHLNQPQHF TGCGCCAGCAGCCAAGATCACGCGGGACACCTCAATCAGCCCCAGCATTTT
15 TRBJ1-5 TRBV19 - - CASTEGRVGNQPQHF TGTGCCAGTACCGAGGGTAGGGTTGGCAATCAGCCCCAGCATTTT
14 TRBJ1-1 TRBV30 - - CAWSVSTGNTEAFF TGTGCCTGGAGTGTAAGTACAGGGAACACTGAAGCTTTCTTT